The rows below give T cell receptor beta chains drawn from one sample of a study of blood T cell repertoires in COVID-19. TCRdb's table, derived via immunoSEQ multiplex PCR, lists solely in-frame clones and lacks some. Altogether 60,000 to 75,000 clones are present, about 85% being singletons, with the ten largest covering roughly 3.6%. The sequencing input was peripheral blood. The receptors originated from a woman aged 45-65 years with COVID-19, enrolled during active disease. The CDR3 runs from the conserved cysteine through the conserved F or W. Fields, in order: J gene, D gene, clone size, CDR3 length, V gene, CDR3 protein, CDR3 DNA. The D gene is left open where the match is weak. Clone size is stated in some rows and not others, as once, few, many or a class when expanded.

j_gene: TRBJ1-4
d_gene: -
abundance: -
len: 14
v_gene: TRBV7-9
CDR3aa: CASSRGSTNEKLFF
CDR3nt: TGTGCCAGCAGCCGAGGGTCAACTAATGAAAAACTGTTTTTT

j_gene: TRBJ2-4
d_gene: -
abundance: -
len: 15
v_gene: TRBV7-8
CDR3aa: CASSQEGNRKNIQYF
CDR3nt: TGTGCCAGCAGCCAAGAGGGAAACAGAAAAAACATTCAGTACTTC

j_gene: TRBJ2-3
d_gene: -
abundance: -
len: 13
v_gene: TRBV11-3
CDR3aa: CASRSRVSDTQYF
CDR3nt: TGTGCTTCGAGGAGCAGGGTTTCAGATACGCAGTATTTT

j_gene: TRBJ2-1
d_gene: TRBD2
abundance: -
len: 14
v_gene: TRBV14
CDR3aa: CASSQSGGGNEQFF
CDR3nt: TGTGCCAGCAGCCAAAGCGGGGGGGGCAATGAGCAGTTCTTC

j_gene: TRBJ1-5
d_gene: TRBD1
abundance: -
len: 15
v_gene: TRBV6-6
CDR3aa: CASSKGQVSNQPQHF
CDR3nt: TGTGCCAGCAGTAAAGGACAGGTTAGCAATCAGCCCCAGCATTTT

j_gene: TRBJ2-5
d_gene: TRBD2
abundance: -
len: 14
v_gene: TRBV28
CDR3aa: CASSGRGQPETQYF
CDR3nt: TGTGCCAGCAGTGGGAGGGGTCAGCCAGAGACCCAGTACTTC

j_gene: TRBJ1-1
d_gene: -
abundance: few
len: 11
v_gene: TRBV28
CDR3aa: CASSSLTEAFF
CDR3nt: TGTGCCAGCAGTTCACTCACTGAAGCTTTCTTT

j_gene: TRBJ2-7
d_gene: -
abundance: -
len: 15
v_gene: TRBV13
CDR3aa: CASSSRQVVKFEQYF
CDR3nt: TGTGCCAGCAGCTCAAGACAGGTTGTAAAGTTCGAGCAGTACTTC

j_gene: TRBJ2-7
d_gene: TRBD2
abundance: -
len: 15
v_gene: TRBV18
CDR3aa: CASSGEGLLSSEQYF
CDR3nt: TGTGCCAGCTCAGGGGAGGGTTTATTGTCGAGCGAGCAGTACTTC

j_gene: TRBJ2-7
d_gene: -
abundance: -
len: 12
v_gene: TRBV7-9
CDR3aa: CASSLTGSGQYF
CDR3nt: TGTGCCAGCAGTTTAACAGGGTCGGGGCAGTACTTC

j_gene: TRBJ2-2
d_gene: TRBD2
abundance: -
len: 17
v_gene: TRBV27
CDR3aa: CASRYTGTSGGEGELFF
CDR3nt: TGTGCCAGCAGATATACGGGGACTAGCGGGGGGGAAGGGGAGCTGTTTTTT

j_gene: TRBJ1-3
d_gene: -
abundance: -
len: 13
v_gene: TRBV30
CDR3aa: CAWSKSSGNTIYF
CDR3nt: TGTGCCTGGAGCAAGAGCTCTGGAAACACCATATATTTT

j_gene: TRBJ2-7
d_gene: TRBD2
abundance: -
len: 13
v_gene: TRBV6-5
CDR3aa: CASKRTSGYEQYF
CDR3nt: TGTGCCAGCAAAAGGACTAGCGGGTACGAGCAGTACTTC

j_gene: TRBJ1-2
d_gene: TRBD1
abundance: -
len: 15
v_gene: TRBV9
CDR3aa: CASSYGTGSNYGYTF
CDR3nt: TGTGCCAGCAGCTACGGGACAGGGTCGAACTATGGCTACACCTTC

j_gene: TRBJ2-3
d_gene: TRBD2
abundance: -
len: 17
v_gene: TRBV3-1/TRBV3-2
CDR3aa: CASSQWVSGIRTDTQYF
CDR3nt: TGTGCCAGCAGCCAATGGGTTAGCGGGATTCGCACAGATACGCAGTATTTT

j_gene: TRBJ2-1
d_gene: TRBD2
abundance: -
len: 14
v_gene: TRBV29-1
CDR3aa: CSVEGLAGYNEQFF
CDR3nt: TGCAGCGTTGAAGGTCTAGCGGGATACAATGAGCAGTTCTTC

j_gene: TRBJ2-1
d_gene: TRBD1
abundance: once
len: 16
v_gene: TRBV7-6
CDR3aa: CASSQDTGGTHNEQFF
CDR3nt: TGTGCCAGCAGCCAGGACACAGGGGGGACCCACAATGAGCAGTTCTTC

j_gene: TRBJ2-6
d_gene: TRBD1
abundance: -
len: 16
v_gene: TRBV19
CDR3aa: CASSRQGAGGANVLTF
CDR3nt: TGTGCCAGTAGTAGACAGGGGGCTGGCGGGGCCAACGTCCTGACTTTC

j_gene: TRBJ1-3
d_gene: TRBD1
abundance: -
len: 17
v_gene: TRBV28
CDR3aa: CASSPPRQGLTGNTIYF
CDR3nt: TGTGCCAGCAGCCCCCCCCGACAGGGGCTAACTGGAAACACCATATATTTT

j_gene: TRBJ1-1
d_gene: -
abundance: -
len: 13
v_gene: TRBV7-2
CDR3aa: CASSLSHRAEAFF
CDR3nt: TGTGCCAGCAGCTTAAGTCACCGGGCTGAAGCTTTCTTT

j_gene: TRBJ1-2
d_gene: TRBD1
abundance: -
len: 13
v_gene: TRBV10-3
CDR3aa: CAIREGQGLSYTF
CDR3nt: TGTGCCATCAGGGAGGGACAGGGGTTGAGCTACACCTTC

j_gene: TRBJ2-1
d_gene: TRBD2
abundance: -
len: 15
v_gene: TRBV5-1
CDR3aa: CASSLIGGDNNEQFF
CDR3nt: TGCGCCAGCAGCTTGATCGGGGGGGATAACAATGAGCAGTTCTTC

j_gene: TRBJ2-7
d_gene: TRBD2
abundance: few
len: 16
v_gene: TRBV7-6
CDR3aa: CASSPPTSGRAYEQYF
CDR3nt: TGTGCCAGCAGCCCCCCGACTAGCGGGAGAGCCTACGAGCAGTACTTC

j_gene: TRBJ2-7
d_gene: TRBD2
abundance: -
len: 15
v_gene: TRBV29-1
CDR3aa: CSVESRREGGYEQYF
CDR3nt: TGCAGCGTTGAGTCTAGACGGGAGGGAGGGTACGAGCAGTACTTC

j_gene: TRBJ2-4
d_gene: TRBD1
abundance: -
len: 18
v_gene: TRBV5-5
CDR3aa: CASSFEDVRGRAKNIQYF
CDR3nt: TGTGCCAGCAGTTTCGAAGATGTCAGGGGGCGAGCCAAAAACATTCAGTACTTC

j_gene: TRBJ2-7
d_gene: -
abundance: -
len: 16
v_gene: TRBV30
CDR3aa: CAWSVRRTPSSYEQYF
CDR3nt: TGTGCCTGGAGTGTACGTAGGACACCGAGCTCCTACGAGCAGTACTTC

j_gene: TRBJ2-2
d_gene: -
abundance: -
len: 12
v_gene: TRBV6-5
CDR3aa: CASRRETGELFF
CDR3nt: TGTGCCAGCAGGAGGGAAACCGGGGAGCTGTTTTTT

j_gene: TRBJ2-7
d_gene: TRBD2
abundance: few
len: 16
v_gene: TRBV20-1
CDR3aa: CSASPYVAGEVVEQYF
CDR3nt: TGCAGTGCTAGTCCTTACGTGGCGGGAGAAGTAGTCGAGCAGTACTTC

j_gene: TRBJ2-2
d_gene: -
abundance: once
len: 14
v_gene: TRBV24-1
CDR3aa: CATSGGVNTGELFF
CDR3nt: TGTGCCACCAGTGGCGGGGTGAACACCGGGGAGCTGTTTTTT

j_gene: TRBJ1-5
d_gene: -
abundance: -
len: 13
v_gene: TRBV30
CDR3aa: CAWSQSGNQPQHF
CDR3nt: TGTGCCTGGAGTCAATCGGGTAATCAGCCCCAGCATTTT

j_gene: TRBJ1-1
d_gene: -
abundance: -
len: 14
v_gene: TRBV29-1
CDR3aa: CSVEVAGVADRAFF
CDR3nt: TGCAGCGTTGAAGTGGCCGGAGTGGCAGATCGAGCTTTCTTT

j_gene: TRBJ2-1
d_gene: -
abundance: -
len: 14
v_gene: TRBV28
CDR3aa: CASSPRDIYNEQFF
CDR3nt: TGTGCCAGCAGCCCCCGGGACATATACAATGAGCAGTTCTTC

j_gene: TRBJ2-7
d_gene: -
abundance: -
len: 12
v_gene: TRBV2
CDR3aa: CASRPGLYEQYF
CDR3nt: TGTGCCAGCAGACCGGGACTTTACGAGCAGTACTTC

j_gene: TRBJ1-5
d_gene: -
abundance: -
len: 13
v_gene: TRBV27
CDR3aa: CASRNREGQPQHF
CDR3nt: TGTGCCAGCAGGAACAGGGAGGGTCAGCCCCAGCATTTT

j_gene: TRBJ1-6
d_gene: -
abundance: -
len: 13
v_gene: TRBV5-4
CDR3aa: CASSLMGDSPLHF
CDR3nt: TGTGCCAGCAGCTTGATGGGAGATTCACCCCTCCACTTT

j_gene: TRBJ2-3
d_gene: TRBD2
abundance: -
len: 18
v_gene: TRBV5-4
CDR3aa: CASSPPRVAGDVTDTQYF
CDR3nt: TGTGCCAGCAGCCCCCCGAGGGTAGCGGGAGACGTTACAGATACGCAGTATTTT

j_gene: TRBJ2-7
d_gene: TRBD2
abundance: few
len: 15
v_gene: TRBV3-1/TRBV3-2
CDR3aa: CASSLLGGRAHEQYF
CDR3nt: TGTGCCAGCAGCCTACTCGGCGGGAGGGCCCACGAGCAGTACTTC

j_gene: TRBJ2-1
d_gene: -
abundance: once
len: 13
v_gene: TRBV6-2/TRBV6-3
CDR3aa: CASSFTGFGEQFF
CDR3nt: TGTGCCAGCAGTTTCACGGGTTTCGGTGAGCAGTTCTTC

j_gene: TRBJ2-1
d_gene: -
abundance: -
len: 13
v_gene: TRBV18
CDR3aa: CASSPIQGGEQFF
CDR3nt: TGTGCCAGCTCACCAATACAGGGTGGTGAGCAGTTCTTC

j_gene: TRBJ2-3
d_gene: TRBD2
abundance: -
len: 14
v_gene: TRBV30
CDR3aa: CAWSLAGGTDTQYF
CDR3nt: TGTGCCTGGAGTCTAGCGGGAGGCACAGATACGCAGTATTTT

j_gene: TRBJ2-5
d_gene: TRBD2
abundance: -
len: 15
v_gene: TRBV23-1
CDR3aa: CASRRERGPQETQYF
CDR3nt: TGCGCCAGCAGACGAGAGCGGGGCCCCCAAGAGACCCAGTACTTC

j_gene: TRBJ2-3
d_gene: TRBD2
abundance: -
len: 14
v_gene: TRBV30
CDR3aa: CACRAGGIWDTQYF
CDR3nt: TGTGCCTGCCGGGCGGGAGGAATCTGGGATACGCAGTATTTT

j_gene: TRBJ1-2
d_gene: -
abundance: -
len: 14
v_gene: TRBV3-1/TRBV3-2
CDR3aa: CASSQDATGFHYTF
CDR3nt: TGTGCCAGCAGCCAAGACGCAACAGGGTTCCACTACACCTTC

j_gene: TRBJ1-6
d_gene: -
abundance: -
len: 15
v_gene: TRBV28
CDR3aa: CASRASTGGGSPLHF
CDR3nt: TGTGCCAGCAGGGCCTCGACGGGGGGTGGGTCACCCCTCCACTTT

j_gene: TRBJ2-1
d_gene: -
abundance: -
len: 13
v_gene: TRBV19
CDR3aa: CASSQFRNNEQFF
CDR3nt: TGTGCCAGTAGTCAGTTCCGTAACAATGAGCAGTTCTTC

j_gene: TRBJ1-6
d_gene: -
abundance: -
len: 14
v_gene: TRBV27
CDR3aa: CASSFRGDNSPLHF
CDR3nt: TGTGCCAGCAGTTTCCGGGGGGACAATTCACCCCTCCACTTT

j_gene: TRBJ2-1
d_gene: -
abundance: -
len: 13
v_gene: TRBV6-6
CDR3aa: CASSYARGAEQFF
CDR3nt: TGTGCCAGCAGTTATGCCCGGGGGGCTGAGCAGTTCTTC

j_gene: TRBJ2-5
d_gene: TRBD2
abundance: -
len: 15
v_gene: TRBV4-2
CDR3aa: CASSQGGLAGETQYF
CDR3nt: TGTGCCAGCAGCCAAGGAGGACTAGCGGGAGAGACCCAGTACTTC

j_gene: TRBJ2-5
d_gene: TRBD2
abundance: once
len: 14
v_gene: TRBV2
CDR3aa: CASSGREGQETQYF
CDR3nt: TGTGCCAGCAGTGGGCGGGAGGGCCAAGAGACCCAGTACTTC

j_gene: TRBJ1-1
d_gene: -
abundance: -
len: 14
v_gene: TRBV11-3
CDR3aa: CASSLVTGTTEAFF
CDR3nt: TGTGCCAGCAGCTTGGTCACGGGTACTACTGAAGCTTTCTTT

j_gene: TRBJ1-5
d_gene: TRBD1
abundance: -
len: 14
v_gene: TRBV6-5
CDR3aa: CASSLTGGNQPQHF
CDR3nt: TGTGCCAGCAGCCTAACAGGGGGAAATCAGCCCCAGCATTTT

j_gene: TRBJ2-7
d_gene: -
abundance: -
len: 15
v_gene: TRBV3-1/TRBV3-2
CDR3aa: CASSQEYGDSYEQYF
CDR3nt: TGTGCCAGCAGCCAAGAATACGGGGATTCCTACGAGCAGTACTTC

j_gene: TRBJ2-1
d_gene: -
abundance: -
len: 12
v_gene: TRBV23-1
CDR3aa: CASSPPEQREFF
CDR3nt: TGCGCCAGCAGCCCCCCGGAACAGCGGGAGTTCTTC

j_gene: TRBJ1-1
d_gene: -
abundance: -
len: 11
v_gene: TRBV7-2
CDR3aa: CASSPTSEAFF
CDR3nt: TGTGCCAGCAGCCCGACATCTGAAGCTTTCTTT

j_gene: TRBJ1-2
d_gene: -
abundance: -
len: 14
v_gene: TRBV6-5
CDR3aa: CASSYSGQAGVYTF
CDR3nt: TGTGCCAGCAGTTACTCGGGCCAGGCCGGGGTCTACACCTTC

j_gene: TRBJ2-7
d_gene: TRBD1
abundance: once
len: 15
v_gene: TRBV5-1
CDR3aa: CASSLEGQGGSEQYF
CDR3nt: TGCGCCAGCAGCTTGGAGGGACAGGGAGGAAGCGAGCAGTACTTC

j_gene: TRBJ1-2
d_gene: TRBD1
abundance: -
len: 15
v_gene: TRBV5-4
CDR3aa: CASSGTGKYGYGYTF
CDR3nt: TGTGCCAGCAGCGGGACAGGGAAGTATGGCTATGGCTACACCTTC

j_gene: TRBJ2-1
d_gene: -
abundance: -
len: 16
v_gene: TRBV4-1
CDR3aa: CASSQGLAVSYNEQFF
CDR3nt: TGCGCCAGCAGCCAAGGTTTAGCGGTCTCCTACAATGAGCAGTTCTTC

j_gene: TRBJ2-7
d_gene: TRBD2
abundance: -
len: 17
v_gene: TRBV28
CDR3aa: CASSLVLAGGIIYEQYF
CDR3nt: TGTGCCAGCAGTTTAGTCCTAGCGGGAGGCATCATCTACGAGCAGTACTTC